The clone carrying this T cell receptor beta chain was recorded a few times. The antigen remains unidentified. The CDR3 sequence is 21 residues long. Germline V lookup: CDR1 SNHLY, CDR2 FYNNEI. V was pared by 6 bases and J by 3 bases, with 17 bases of the junction left unmatched. The data derive from a study of cytomegalovirus exposure and HLA in healthy donors. This PCR relied on a set of 60 Vbeta primers and 13 Jbeta primers. In the original analysis: An analysis that came later counted some 80 million unique TCR beta chains, roughly 11 million shared. The assay was immunoSEQ multiplex PCR, and TCRdb's table has in-frame clones only and misses some. Clone size and V and J calls were adopted from that table, with D and trimming inferred from the DNA. The sample lists more than 90,000 clones; less than 70% were seen once. Study-level findings and limits: CMV serostatus stood as the only immune exposure information on hand. In a later analysis, HLA-C alleles had the fewest associated TCRs, DRB1 alleles the most. For most TCR sequences rarity was the rule, although some public TCRs occurred in many donors.

Specimen: PBMCs. The chain couples TRBV2 to TRBJ2-6, with TRBD2 matching over 13 bases. This clonotype was sampled from a man aged 50 to 60 in good health and CMV-seronegative. CDR3 residues: CASSPGLAGWGSKSGANVLTF. The DNA of the CDR3 is TGTGCCAGCAGCCCGGGACTAGCGGGATGGGGTTCTAAGAGTGGGGCCAACGTCCTGACTTTC. The full variable domain, with the rest looked up from reference TRBV2 and TRBJ2-6, is EPEVTQTPSHQVTQMGQEVILRCVPISNHLYFYWYRQILGQKVEFLVSFYNNEISEKSEIFDDQFSVERPDGSNFTLKIRSTKLEDSAMYFCASSPGLAGWGSKSGANVLTFGAGSRLTVL.